These 24 T cell receptor beta chains share one sample of origin, sequenced in a study of blood T cell repertoires in COVID-19 (TCRdb year 2020). The method was the immunoSEQ multiplex PCR assay. Imported from immuneACCESS, the table was reduced by TCRdb to in-frame sequences with V and J called. These copies leave out some clones; in studies compared against another copy, an unresolved V gene accounts for under half, and the cause of the remainder is not known. This sample comprises 110,000 to 150,000 clones, about nine tenths of them detected only once. The ten most abundant clones make up about 4.1% of the sample. The sample was PBMCs or T cells enriched from blood (not recorded which). All receptors come from a man aged 50 to 59 who had recovered from COVID-19.

The chain couples TRBV5-6 to TRBJ1-2; 7 bases agree with TRBD1. V gave up 4 bases and J gave up 10 bases; unmatched junction bases: 7. There are 12 residues in the CDR3. Germline V gene lookup returns CDR1 SGHDT and CDR2 YYEEEE. The CDR3 reads CASSPGDRYYTF. For the CDR3, the DNA is TGTGCCAGCAGCCCCGGGGACAGATACTACACCTTC.

The chain combines TRBV12-1 with TRBJ1-2. TRBV12-1 corresponds to a pseudogene. CDR3 length equals 12 residues. The CDR3 region has the DNA TGTGCCAGCCACAGGGAGGGTGAGGGCTACACCTTC. This sequence encodes CASHREGEGYTF.

The rearrangement uses TRBV19 and TRBJ2-7; D is unresolved. V lost 5 bases and J lost 2, with 16 bases in between. The germline V gene has CDR1 LNHDA and CDR2 SQIVND (reference sequence). The CDR3 totals 15 residues. The CDR3 DNA reads as TGTGCCAGTAGTCCCCGGGTCGACCGCCCCTACGAGCAGTACTTC. This sequence encodes CASSPRVDRPYEQYF.

This chain joins TRBV4-3 and TRBJ1-1, with 7 bases fitting TRBD1. The germline V gene has CDR1 LGHNA and CDR2 YSLEER. The V segment lost 1 base and the J segment 4 bases; nucleotides outside the gene matches: 3. The CDR3 is 14 amino acids. The CDR3 DNA reads TGCGCCAGCAGCCAAGTAGGGGGCTCCACTGAAGCTTTCTTT. This gives the protein CASSQVGGSTEAFF.

This clone was picked up a small number of times. The V and J genes are TRBV9 and TRBJ2-7; TRBD2 matches at 9 bases. Germline-derived CDR1 and CDR2 are SGDLS and YYNGEE. This CDR3 contains 15 residues. Losses at the gene ends were 3 bases for V and 3 bases for J; bases not matched to a gene: 7. CDR3 region: CASSEGGLAHYEQYF. The CDR3 DNA follows: TGTGCCAGCAGCGAGGGGGGACTAGCTCACTACGAGCAGTACTTC.

The chain links TRBV7-9 to TRBJ1-1; D ambiguous. The V gene's germline CDR1 is SEHNR and CDR2 FQNEAQ (reference sequence). Between the trimmed V and J ends, which lost 6 bases and 6 bases, there was a span of 20 bases. This CDR3 contains 15 residues. CDR3 amino acids: CASRSYSIRIAEAFF. CDR3 nucleotide sequence: TGTGCCAGCAGGTCGTACAGCATTAGGATAGCTGAAGCTTTCTTT.

This clone has more than one count but fewer than ten. The chain couples TRBV28 to TRBJ1-1; D remains ambiguous. Germline CDR1 is MDHEN and CDR2 is SYDVKM. With 7 bases removed from V and 4 bases from J, the gap between germline ends came to 10 bases. This CDR3 spans 12 amino acids. CDR3 amino acids: CASKRSGTEAFF. CDR3 in DNA: TGTGCCAGCAAGAGGAGCGGCACTGAAGCTTTCTTT.

The CDR3 is CASGRTGRRDTEAFF. In nucleotides, the CDR3 is TGCGCCAGCGGAAGGACAGGGAGGAGAGACACTGAAGCTTTCTTT. The V and J genes are TRBV5-1 and TRBJ1-1, with 8 positions matching TRBD1. Germline loops: CDR1 SGHRS, CDR2 YFSETQ. This CDR3 comprises 15 residues. After removal of 7 bases from V and 3 bases from J, the junction contained 11 bases not matched to a gene.

The chain is built from TRBV18 and TRBJ2-1; a possible D gene is TRBD2 (5 bases). This CDR3 has 13 residues. V gave up 8 bases and J gave up 2 bases, with 10 bases separating them. CDR1 and CDR2 (germline): KGHSH, LQKENI. The CDR3 sequence: CASVGSAYNEQFF. In DNA form, the CDR3 reads TGTGCCAGCGTAGGGAGTGCCTACAATGAGCAGTTCTTC.

On this clone itself: Other DNA sequences in the same sample also yield this CDR3. The V gene is TRBV25-1, the J gene TRBJ1-1; TRBD1 is a possible D gene (5 bases). The CDR3 sequence is 13 residues long. Deletions cut 4 bases from V and 3 bases from J, with 9 bases between. Germline values: CDR1 MGHDK, CDR2 SYGVNS. The CDR3 coding sequence is TGTGCCAGCAGTGCTCAGGGATACACTGAAGCTTTCTTT. Encoded protein: CASSAQGYTEAFF.

The chain links TRBV10-2 to TRBJ2-2; D perhaps matches TRBD1 (5 bases). Germline V gene data show CDR1 as WSHSY and CDR2 as SAAADI. This CDR3 contains 14 residues. V lost 6 bases and J lost 1, with 9 bases in between. The CDR3 DNA follows: TGCGCCAGCAGGGGGCAACAGAACACCGGGGAGCTGTTTTTT. This sequence encodes CASRGQQNTGELFF.

The gene calls are TRBV18 and TRBJ1-1, with D unclear. CDR3 length: 14 amino acids. The germline V gene encodes CDR1 KGHSH and CDR2 LQKENI. Trimming took off 3 bases at V and 0 bases at J, with 8 bases between the two ends. The CDR3 region has the DNA TGTGCCAGCTCACCCCTGGCAGTGAACACTGAAGCTTTCTTT. It is translated as CASSPLAVNTEAFF. Full variable domain (missing parts from reference TRBV18 and TRBJ1-1): NAGVMQNPRHLVRRRGQEARLRCSPMKGHSHVYWYRQLPEEGLKFMVYLQKENIIDESGMPKERFSAEFPKEGPSILRIQQVVRGDSAAYFCASSPLAVNTEAFFGQGTRLTVV.

This chain joins TRBV7-2 and TRBJ2-1; possible D gene TRBD2, 6 bases. V shed 4 bases and J shed 8 bases, with 18 bases lying between them. Germline lookup yields CDR1 SGHTA and CDR2 FQGNSA. The CDR3 sequence is 15 residues long. This CDR3 reads CASSSTLRASDEQFF. CDR3 DNA: TGTGCCAGCAGCTCTACTCTTCGTGCTAGCGATGAGCAGTTCTTC.

The chain couples TRBV6-2 or TRBV6-3 to TRBJ2-5; TRBD1 matches at 9 bases. The trim removed 6 bases at V and 5 bases at J, leaving 13 bases unmatched. CDR1 and CDR2 from the germline V gene are MNHEY and SVGEGT. CDR3 length equals 16 residues. For the CDR3, the DNA is TGTGCCAGCAGCCAGGGGTTGACAGGGGGAGGGGAGACCCAGTACTTC. Translated: CASSQGLTGGGETQYF.

This clone has only one observation. The chain recombines TRBV5-1 with TRBJ2-5; 11 nucleotides align to TRBD2. The CDR3 contains 14 residues. Looked up from germline, CDR1 is SGHRS and CDR2 is YFSETQ. Trimming cost V 4 bases and J 5 bases; bases outside gene matches: 4. The CDR3 reads CASSGLAGGETQYF. The CDR3 nucleotides read TGCGCCAGCAGCGGACTAGCGGGTGGGGAGACCCAGTACTTC. Complete variable domain (other parts from reference TRBV5-1 and TRBJ2-5): KAGVTQTPRYLIKTRGQQVTLSCSPISGHRSVSWYQQTPGQGLQFLFEYFSETQRNKGNFPGRFSGRQFSNSRSEMNVSTLELGDSALYLCASSGLAGGETQYFGPGTRLLVL.

This clone has only a few counts. V is TRBV29-1 and J is TRBJ1-5; no clear D. The CDR3 sequence is 13 residues long. The germline CDR1 and CDR2 sequences are SQVTM and ANQGSEA. V was clipped by 7 bases and J by 0 bases, with 10 bases between them. The CDR3 is CSATGSSNQPQHF. The CDR3 DNA follows: TGCAGCGCAACCGGGTCTAGCAATCAGCCCCAGCATTTT. The full variable domain, rest sourced from reference TRBV29-1 and TRBJ1-5, is SAVISQKPSRDICQRGTSLTIQCQVDSQVTMMFWYRQQPGQSLTLIATANQGSEATYESGFVIDKFPISRPNLTFSTLTVSNMSPEDSSIYLCSATGSSNQPQHFGDGTRLSIL.

This chain links TRBV9 with TRBJ1-2; tentatively, D is TRBD1 (6 bases). V gave up 0 bases and J gave up 8 bases, with 17 bases separating them. In germline, CDR1 is SGDLS, CDR2 YYNGEE. CDR3 length equals 15 residues. The CDR3 coding sequence is TGTGCCAGCAGCGTAGAGGCAGGGGACCTGGGGGGCTACACCTTC. This codes for CASSVEAGDLGGYTF.

The chain is built from TRBV2 and TRBJ2-6; 11 bases fit TRBD2. This CDR3 is 23 amino acids long. The ends lost 7 bases at V and 0 bases at J; junction bases unmatched: 23. CDR1 and CDR2 from the germline V gene are SNHLY and FYNNEI. CDR3 sequence reads: CASNNQPGLAAPEDSSGANVLTF. CDR3 bases: TGTGCCAGCAACAATCAGCCGGGACTAGCGGCGCCTGAAGATTCCTCTGGGGCCAACGTCCTGACTTTC.

This clone was detected only a few times. The chain employs TRBV2 and TRBJ2-3; D unclear. V lost 4 bases and J lost 1, with 15 bases in between. The CDR3 spans 16 residues. Germline lookup yields CDR1 SNHLY and CDR2 FYNNEI. The DNA of the CDR3 is TGTGCCAGCAGTGCCGACGCCTTTGAGGGCACAGATACGCAGTATTTT. Translation: CASSADAFEGTDTQYF.

V usage is TRBV30 and J usage is TRBJ1-5; D call uncertain. The V end was cut by 2 bases, the J end by 3 bases, with 8 bases between. This CDR3 region has 13 residues. CDR1 and CDR2 (germline): GTSNPN, SVGIG (reference sequence). The CDR3 reads CAWSSGFNQPQHF. Here the CDR3 DNA reads TGTGCCTGGAGTTCGGGTTTCAATCAGCCCCAGCATTTT.

The V gene is TRBV24-1, the J gene TRBJ2-3, with D possibly matching TRBD1 (6 bases). The CDR3 has 15 amino acids. From germline, CDR1 is KGHDR and CDR2 SFDVKD. V was cut by 7 bases and J by 0 bases, with 13 bases left in between. This chain's CDR3 is CATSRRQVSTDTQYF. CDR3 DNA: TGTGCCACCAGCAGAAGACAGGTCAGCACAGATACGCAGTATTTT.

V usage is TRBV5-1 and J usage is TRBJ1-2, with D unresolved. CDR1 is SGHRS and CDR2 is YFSETQ in the germline V gene. This CDR3 region has 13 residues. V was cut by 4 bases and J by 8 bases, with 15 bases left in between. In DNA, the CDR3 is TGCGCCAGCAGCGTGGGGTACCAACGGGGCTACACCTTC. Translated, it gives CASSVGYQRGYTF. The full variable domain, its missing parts supplied by reference TRBV5-1 and TRBJ1-2, is KAGVTQTPRYLIKTRGQQVTLSCSPISGHRSVSWYQQTPGQGLQFLFEYFSETQRNKGNFPGRFSGRQFSNSRSEMNVSTLELGDSALYLCASSVGYQRGYTFGSGTRLTVV.

In this sample, this clone turned up once. V usage is TRBV7-8 and J usage is TRBJ2-1; 8 bases map to TRBD2. Trimming removed 5 bases from V and 3 bases from J; junction bases left unmatched: 9. The CDR3 sequence is 16 residues long. Per the germline V gene, CDR1 is SGHVS and CDR2 is FQNEAQ. The CDR3 DNA is TGTGCCAGCAGCCCTTGGCGGGAGGTGCACTACAATGAGCAGTTCTTC. Translating it yields CASSPWREVHYNEQFF.

V usage is TRBV9 and J usage is TRBJ1-1; tentative D call: TRBD1 (6 bases). The germline V gene has CDR1 SGDLS and CDR2 YYNGEE. CDR3 length: 16 amino acids. With 0 bases removed from V and 1 base from J, the gap between germline ends came to 13 bases. The CDR3 protein is CASSVGAGAQNTEAFF. CDR3 nucleotides: TGTGCCAGCAGCGTAGGGGCAGGGGCCCAGAACACTGAAGCTTTCTTT.